This T cell receptor beta chain was profiled in a study of vaccination and CD4 T cells after COVID-19. Treatment of the sample: approximately 11-day PBMC culture with coronavirus spike peptide pools or control peptides (ViraFEST assay). General study findings and limits: Sampling was limited to relatively few convalescent patients, with no early post-infection timepoints studied.

The CDR3 consists of 19 residues. The V end lost 3 bases, the J end lost 0 bases, and 22 bases lay between the germline ends. Germline CDR1 reads KGHDR; CDR2 reads SFDVKD. This clonotype was seen only a few times. The antigen remains undetermined. An Oncomine TCR Beta short-read assay was used to sequence the DNA from cultured CD4+ T cells. From CD4+ T cells that had been cultured, genomic DNA was extracted. In TCRdb, the PCR reads were re-called with MiXCR into one record per CDR3 protein. The sample carries 21,000 or so distinct CDR3 sequences, nearly 55% recorded once. Sequencing used CD4+ T cells from blood, cultured in vitro. The sequence derives from a human donor who had recovered from COVID-19. V is TRBV24-1 and J is TRBJ1-2; no definite D call. CDR3 sequence reads: CATSDKGNKLMRANYGYTF. The CDR3 region has the DNA TGTGCCACCAGTGATAAAGGGAACAAGTTGATGAGAGCTAACTATGGCTACACCTTC.